The 20 T cell receptor beta chains given below trace back to one sample, sequenced in a study of long-term antiretroviral therapy in people with HIV. Sequencing used immunoSEQ v3.0 at survey level. The repertoire was sequenced with immunoSEQ multiplex PCR; TCRdb's copy has only in-frame clones and lacks some. The profile covers roughly 13,000 clones, with 65% to 85% appearing a single time and approximately 14% taken by the ten largest. Source: unsorted PBMCs, taken 1.3 years after starting antiretroviral therapy. The receptors come from a woman under 30 with HIV.

The chain carries TRBV5-5 and TRBJ1-2; TRBD1 aligns across 9 bases. Germline CDR1 and CDR2: SGHKS and YYEKEE (reference sequence). The CDR3 is 14 residues long. The V and J ends lost 4 bases and 4 bases, in that order; junction bases with no gene match: 5. Here the CDR3 reads CASSIGTGSYGYTF. In nucleotides, the CDR3 is TGTGCCAGCAGCATCGGGACAGGGAGCTATGGCTACACCTTC. Full variable domain (missing parts from reference TRBV5-5 and TRBJ1-2): DAGVTQSPTHLIKTRGQQVTLRCSPISGHKSVSWYQQVLGQGPQFIFQYYEKEERGRGNFPDRFSARQFPNYSSELNVNALLLGDSALYLCASSIGTGSYGYTFGSGTRLTVV.

This clone occurred once. This rearrangement joins TRBV5-1 to TRBJ2-2; 8 bases line up with TRBD1. The CDR3 loop spans 15 amino acids. The V gene's germline CDR1 is SGHRS and CDR2 YFSETQ. V lost 3 bases, J lost 1 base, and 2 bases stayed unmatched. For the CDR3, the DNA is TGCGCCAGCAGCTCCGGGACAGGGAACACCGGGGAGCTGTTTTTT. Translation gives CASSSGTGNTGELFF.

The CDR3 reads CASSSASSNQPQHF. The CDR3 DNA reads TGTGCCAGCAGCTCCGCATCAAGCAATCAGCCCCAGCATTTT. This chain joins TRBV7-9 and TRBJ1-5, with D unresolved. V shed 4 bases and J shed 1 base, with 8 bases lying between them. The germline gives CDR1 SEHNR, CDR2 FQNEAQ (reference sequence). The CDR3 consists of 14 residues.

The chain couples TRBV2 to TRBJ1-1; unclear D gene. V was cut by 1 base and J by 2 bases, with 11 bases left in between. The CDR3 contains 15 residues. CDR1 is SNHLY, CDR2 FYNNEI, per germline. The CDR3 DNA is TGTGCCAGCAGTGAAGAGAGGCACAGAAACACTGAAGCTTTCTTT. This codes for CASSEERHRNTEAFF.

This clone was recorded only once. The V gene is TRBV20-1, the J gene TRBJ1-2; D is perhaps TRBD1 (5 bases). Trimming left V 3 bases short and J 3 bases short, with 5 bases between. Germline lookup yields CDR1 DFQATT and CDR2 SNEGSKA (reference sequence). This CDR3 contains 11 residues. CDR3 sequence: CSARTDYGYTF. Here the CDR3 DNA reads TGCAGTGCTAGGACAGACTATGGCTACACCTTC.

The chain recombines TRBV28 with TRBJ2-7; D is unclear. With 3 bases removed from V and 5 bases from J, the gap between germline ends came to 5 bases. The germline V gene has CDR1 MDHEN and CDR2 SYDVKM. This CDR3 is 11 amino acids long. CDR3 protein: CASSFRNEQYF. The CDR3 nucleotides are TGTGCCAGCAGTTTCCGTAACGAGCAGTACTTC.

This sequence joins TRBV9 and TRBJ2-1, with unresolved D. The CDR3 loop spans 14 amino acids. Per the germline V gene, CDR1 is SGDLS and CDR2 is YYNGEE. Deletions cut 3 bases from V and 4 bases from J, with 11 bases between. CDR3 DNA sequence: TGTGCCAGCAGCGCAGTCGGTGGTTACAATGAGCAGTTCTTC. Protein: CASSAVGGYNEQFF.

Here the CDR3 reads CACDALNSGSGGSYNEQFF. CDR3 bases: TGTGCCTGCGACGCGTTAAATAGCGGGAGTGGGGGCTCCTACAATGAGCAGTTCTTC. The genes are TRBV28 and TRBJ2-1, with 9 nucleotides matching TRBD2. Unmatched junction bases numbered 20, after V lost 11 bases and J lost 0 bases. Looked up from germline, CDR1 is MDHEN and CDR2 is SYDVKM. The CDR3 sequence is 19 residues long.

V and J are TRBV4-2 and TRBJ1-6, with TRBD1 matching 7 bases. Losses at the gene ends were 0 bases for V and 8 bases for J; bases not matched to a gene: 7. Germline V gene data show CDR1 as LGHNA and CDR2 as YNFKEQ. CDR3 length equals 16 residues. The CDR3 loop reads CASSQEGGGGYSPLHF. CDR3 DNA: TGTGCCAGCAGCCAAGAGGGCGGAGGGGGCTATTCACCCCTCCACTTT.

There are a few counts of this clone. This chain uses TRBV5-1 with TRBJ1-2; D may be TRBD1 (6 bases). CDR3 length: 15 amino acids. Germline V gene lookup returns CDR1 SGHRS and CDR2 YFSETQ. V dropped 5 bases and J dropped 8 bases, with 22 bases sitting between them. The CDR3 DNA follows: TGCGCCAGCAGACGGACAGAGAATAATATGGAAGGCTACACCTTC. It translates to CASRRTENNMEGYTF.

The chain couples TRBV6-1 to TRBJ1-1, with D uncertain. Germline-derived CDR1 and CDR2 are MNHNS and SASEGT. Trimming took 6 bases from V and 4 from J, leaving 15 bases between them. CDR3 size: 14 residues. CDR3: CASSHNKIITEAFF. For the CDR3, the DNA is TGTGCCAGCAGCCATAACAAGATCATCACTGAAGCTTTCTTT.

Only a few counts were recorded for this clone. The chain recombines TRBV27 with TRBJ2-3; 12 positions match TRBD2. Germline V gives CDR1 MNHEY, CDR2 SMNVEV (reference sequence). The junction had 5 bases not matched to a gene; V was cut back by 4 bases and J by 6 bases. There are 15 residues in the CDR3. CDR3 protein: CASSSLAGGHDTQYF. Written as DNA, the CDR3 is TGTGCCAGCAGTTCACTAGCGGGGGGTCACGATACGCAGTATTTT.

V is TRBV7-2 and J is TRBJ2-1; D may be TRBD2 (5 bases). The CDR3 covers 15 residues. CDR1 is SGHTA and CDR2 is FQGNSA in the germline V gene. V was pared by 5 bases and J by 4 bases, with 15 bases between. CDR3 nucleotides: TGTGCCAGCAGCCTAGGGCCCACGGGGTACAATGAGCAGTTCTTC. Its translation is CASSLGPTGYNEQFF. Using reference TRBV7-2 and TRBJ2-1 for the parts outside the CDR3, the full variable domain is GAGVSQSPSNKVTEKGKDVELRCDPISGHTALYWYRQSLGQGLEFLIYFQGNSAPDKSGLPSDRFSAERTGGSVSTLTIQRTQQEDSAVYLCASSLGPTGYNEQFFGPGTRLTVL.

About this clone: The same CDR3 can be traced to other DNA sequences in this sample. V is TRBV20-1 and J is TRBJ2-7; 7 bases match TRBD1. There are 11 residues in the CDR3. The V gene end was trimmed by 6 bases and the J gene end by 3 bases; junction bases not matched to a gene: 2. Germline-derived CDR1 and CDR2 are DFQATT and SNEGSKA (reference sequence). The CDR3 loop is CSARDSYEQYF. In nucleotides, the CDR3 is TGCAGTGCGAGGGACAGCTACGAGCAGTACTTC.

The gene calls are TRBV27 and TRBJ2-7; D is uncertain. The ends were cut back, 1 base at V and 1 base at J, with 8 bases in the middle. Germline CDR1 MNHEY, CDR2 SMNVEV (reference sequence). The CDR3 is made up of 14 amino acids. Here the CDR3 DNA reads TGTGCCAGCAGTTTATATGGGTGGTCCTACGAGCAGTACTTC. Its protein product is CASSLYGWSYEQYF.

Only one count was recorded for this clone. The chain carries TRBV28 and TRBJ1-2, with D possibly matching TRBD1 (5 bases). V was shortened by 6 bases and J by 3 bases, with 20 bases between the two germline ends. The CDR3 is made up of 16 amino acids. Germline CDR1 is MDHEN and CDR2 is SYDVKM. Written as DNA, the CDR3 is TGTGCCAGCAGCGGGGACTTTGAAGGGCTGGACTATGGCTACACCTTC. Protein: CASSGDFEGLDYGYTF.

The rearrangement links TRBV11-1 to TRBJ2-1; 9 bases agree with TRBD2. In germline, CDR1 is SGHAT, CDR2 FQDESV (reference sequence). V gave up 2 bases and J gave up 8 bases; unmatched junction bases: 13. The CDR3 runs 17 residues. The CDR3 DNA sequence: TGTGCCAGCAGCTTAAGTGTAGGCGGGAGGGCCTCGGATGAGCAGTTCTTC. Its protein product is CASSLSVGGRASDEQFF.

The V call is TRBV27, the J call TRBJ2-2; no firm D call. This CDR3 is 15 amino acids long. The germline gives CDR1 MNHEY, CDR2 SMNVEV (reference sequence). V lost 2 bases and J lost 2, with 9 bases in between. The CDR3, as DNA: TGTGCCAGCAGTTTAATCCGTGTTAACACCGGGGAGCTGTTTTTT. It is translated as CASSLIRVNTGELFF.

J is TRBJ2-1 and V is TRBV13, with TRBD1 matching over 12 bases. The CDR3 runs 18 residues. CDR1 PRHDT and CDR2 FYEKMQ come from the germline V gene (reference sequence). After removal of 1 base from V and 7 bases from J, the junction contained 11 bases not matched to a gene. The CDR3 bases are TGTGCCAGCAGCTTAGAGGGGACAGGGGGCTTTATTGGGAATGAGCAGTTCTTC. Its protein product is CASSLEGTGGFIGNEQFF.

The chain couples TRBV6-5 to TRBJ2-7; D is unclear. Per germline, CDR1 MNHEY and CDR2 SVGAGI. The ends were cut back, 0 bases at V and 5 bases at J, with 11 bases in the middle. The CDR3 has 14 amino acids. Written as DNA, the CDR3 is TGTGCCAGCAGTTACTCCGAAGGGATCAACGAGCAGTACTTC. Its protein product is CASSYSEGINEQYF.